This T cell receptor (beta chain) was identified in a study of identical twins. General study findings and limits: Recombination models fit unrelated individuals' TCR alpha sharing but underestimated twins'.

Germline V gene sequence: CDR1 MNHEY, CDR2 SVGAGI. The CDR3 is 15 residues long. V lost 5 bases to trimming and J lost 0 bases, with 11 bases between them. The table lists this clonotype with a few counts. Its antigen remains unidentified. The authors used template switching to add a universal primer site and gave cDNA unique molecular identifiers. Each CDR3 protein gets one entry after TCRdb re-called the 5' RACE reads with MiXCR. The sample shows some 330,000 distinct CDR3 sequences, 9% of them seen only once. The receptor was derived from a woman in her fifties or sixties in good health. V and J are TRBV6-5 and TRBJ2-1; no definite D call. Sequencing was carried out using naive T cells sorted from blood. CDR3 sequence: CASSMARSSYNEQFF. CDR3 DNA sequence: TGTGCCAGCAGTATGGCGCGAAGCTCCTACAATGAGCAGTTCTTC.